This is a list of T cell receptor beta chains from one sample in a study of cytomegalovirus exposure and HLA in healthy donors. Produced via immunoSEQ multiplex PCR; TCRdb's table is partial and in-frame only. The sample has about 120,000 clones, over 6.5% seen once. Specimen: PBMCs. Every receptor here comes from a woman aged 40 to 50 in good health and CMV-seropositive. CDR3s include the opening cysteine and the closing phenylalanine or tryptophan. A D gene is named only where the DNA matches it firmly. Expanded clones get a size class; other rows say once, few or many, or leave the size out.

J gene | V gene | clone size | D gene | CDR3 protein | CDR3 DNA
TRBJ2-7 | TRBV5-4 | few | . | CASSLHNYEQYF | TGTGCCAGCAGCTTGCACAACTACGAGCAGTACTTC
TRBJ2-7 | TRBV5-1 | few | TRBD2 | CASSLAGTSGGYEQYF | TGCGCCAGCAGCTTGGCCGGGACTAGCGGGGGTTACGAGCAGTACTTC
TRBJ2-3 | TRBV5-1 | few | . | CASSLDGSASTDTQYF | TGCGCCAGCAGCTTGGATGGCAGTGCTAGCACAGATACGCAGTATTTT
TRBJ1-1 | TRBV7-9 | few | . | CASSPYPEAFF | TGTGCCAGCAGCCCCTATCCCGAAGCTTTCTTT
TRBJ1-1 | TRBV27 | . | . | CASSFSMNTEAFF | TGTGCCAGCAGTTTCAGTATGAACACTGAAGCTTTCTTT
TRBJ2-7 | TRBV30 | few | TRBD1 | CAWSRGGQGSYEQYF | TGTGCCTGGAGTAGGGGGGGACAGGGATCCTACGAGCAGTACTTC
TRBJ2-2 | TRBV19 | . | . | CASSSRENTGELFF | TGTGCCAGTAGTAGCCGGGAGAACACCGGGGAGCTGTTTTTT
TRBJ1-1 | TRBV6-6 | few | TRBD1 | CASRTGQTYTEAFF | TGTGCCAGCAGGACGGGACAGACCTACACTGAAGCTTTCTTT
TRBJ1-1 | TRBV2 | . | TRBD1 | CAAQQGDAFF | TGTGCCGCACAACAGGGGGACGCTTTCTTT
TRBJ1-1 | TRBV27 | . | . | CASRGPNRAASSLNTEAFF | TGTGCCAGCAGGGGCCCTAACAGGGCTGCCTCTTCTTTAAACACTGAAGCTTTCTTT
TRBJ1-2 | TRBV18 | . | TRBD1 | CASSRTGDYGYTF | TGTGCCAGCTCACGGACAGGGGACTATGGCTACACCTTC
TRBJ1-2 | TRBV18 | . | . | CASSPGLTDDGYTF | TGTGCCAGCTCACCGGGACTGACGGACGATGGCTACACCTTC
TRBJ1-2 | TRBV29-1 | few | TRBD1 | CSARPLDREYGYTF | TGCAGCGCTCGTCCCCTGGACAGGGAGTATGGCTACACCTTC
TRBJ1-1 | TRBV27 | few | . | CASSFGPRGQNTEAFF | TGTGCCAGCAGTTTTGGTCCGCGGGGGCAGAACACTGAAGCTTTCTTT
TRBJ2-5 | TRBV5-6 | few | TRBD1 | CASSLVLTGAETQYF | TGTGCCAGCAGCTTGGTCCTTACAGGGGCAGAGACCCAGTACTTC
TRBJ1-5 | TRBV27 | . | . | CASSPDRSNQPQHF | TGTGCCAGCAGCCCTGACAGGAGCAATCAGCCCCAGCATTTT
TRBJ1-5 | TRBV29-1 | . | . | CSVGGPGQPQHF | TGCAGCGTTGGGGGGCCTGGGCAGCCCCAGCATTTT
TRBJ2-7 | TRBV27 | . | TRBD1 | CASSLVRTGTYEQYF | TGTGCCAGCAGTTTGGTGCGGACAGGGACCTACGAGCAGTACTTC
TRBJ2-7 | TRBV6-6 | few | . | CASSSDKTYEQYF | TGTGCCAGCAGCTCAGACAAGACCTACGAGCAGTACTTC
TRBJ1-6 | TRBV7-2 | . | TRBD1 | CASSPWTGLDSPLHF | TGTGCCAGCAGCCCGTGGACAGGGTTGGATTCACCCCTCCACTTT
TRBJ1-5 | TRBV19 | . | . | CASSIPPPYQPQHF | TGTGCCAGTAGTATCCCCCCCCCGTATCAGCCCCAGCATTTT
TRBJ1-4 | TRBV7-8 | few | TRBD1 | CASSKRQGRGTNEKLFF | TGTGCCAGCAGCAAAAGACAGGGTCGAGGGACTAATGAAAAACTGTTTTTT
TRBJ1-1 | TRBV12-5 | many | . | CASGEAFF | TGTGCTAGTGGGGAGGCTTTCTTT
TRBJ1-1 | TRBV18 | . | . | CASSPSSGKGAFF | TGTGCCAGCTCACCGTCCTCGGGGAAGGGAGCTTTCTTT
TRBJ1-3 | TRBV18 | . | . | CASSRSGNTIYF | TGTGCCAGCTCCCGTAGTGGAAACACCATATATTTT
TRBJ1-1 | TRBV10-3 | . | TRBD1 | CAISVTGDTEAFF | TGTGCCATCAGTGTGACAGGGGATACTGAAGCTTTCTTT
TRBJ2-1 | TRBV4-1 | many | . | CASSQDLREQFF | TGCGCCAGCAGCCAAGATTTGCGGGAGCAGTTCTTC
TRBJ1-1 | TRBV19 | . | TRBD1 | CASSMKTGGRTEAFF | TGTGCCAGTAGTATGAAGACAGGGGGCCGCACTGAAGCTTTCTTT
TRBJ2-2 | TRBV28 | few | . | CASSLPPQNGELFF | TGTGCCAGCAGTTTACCACCCCAGAACGGGGAGCTGTTTTTT
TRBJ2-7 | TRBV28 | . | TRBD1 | CASSSTRDRGEYEQYF | TGTGCCAGCAGTTCGACCCGGGACAGGGGCGAGTACGAGCAGTACTTC
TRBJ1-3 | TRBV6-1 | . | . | CASSEALGSGNTIYF | TGTGCCAGCAGTGAAGCGCTAGGCTCTGGAAACACCATATATTTT